This TCR beta chain was profiled in a study of T-cell reconstitution after alpha-beta-depleted transplantation in children. Unique molecular identifiers were built into the TCRbeta library. A single record per CDR3 protein comes from TCRdb applying MiXCR to the PCR reads. The data show some 200,000 distinct CDR3 sequences, 7.5% to 9.5% seen once. This clonotype appeared many times. Its antigen is undetermined. Study-level findings and limits: T-cell counts and diversity at one year following transplant were attributed mainly to newly produced T cells. Alpha-beta T cells about two months after transplant reportedly derived from several hundred expanded graft clones. Surviving recipient T cells and thymic progenitors accounted for the high day-60 TCRbeta diversity observed in some patients.

This sequence was found in a male patient aged 2 to 10 who had a stem cell transplant for acute myeloid leukemia, so the T cells may come from the graft donor. The sequenced sample was PBMCs, mostly from graft donor cells, obtained 360 days after TCRalphabeta/CD19-depleted stem cell transplant.

The CDR3 region has the DNA TGCAGTGCTAGTTCAGGGGGCACCACCGGGGAGCTGTTTTTT. Translated: CSASSGGTTGELFF. This chain connects TRBV20-1 to TRBJ2-2; TRBD1 agrees at 8 bases. CDR1 and CDR2 (germline): DFQATT, SNEGSKA (reference sequence). V was pared by 3 bases and J by 4 bases, with 4 bases of the junction left unmatched. The CDR3 length is 14 residues.